Given below is one T cell receptor (beta chain) in context. The V gene lost 2 bases and the J gene lost 1 base, with 12 bases spanning the gap. There are 16 residues in the CDR3. The germline gives CDR1 KGHSH, CDR2 LQKENI. The data are from a study of blood T cell repertoires in COVID-19. About the research overall: The study drew acute and convalescent COVID-19 samples from the United States, Italy and Spain. Nucleic acid was either cDNA or gDNA, and it came from T cells, B-cell-depleted T cells, or PBMCs.

In the authors' workflow: Estimation of nucleated cell counts was performed using reference gene primer amplification. This table comes from immunoSEQ multiplex PCR, and its TCRdb copy is limited to in-frame clones, with some not included. V and J calls plus clone size are reproduced from that table; the DNA served to infer D and trimming. The table records 200,000 to 250,000 clones, 88% of them present only once. The source of this sequence is a woman aged 55-75 years with acute or convalescent COVID-19. Specimen: peripheral blood. The chain employs TRBV18 and TRBJ1-5; D is possibly TRBD1 (5 bases). The CDR3 bases are TGTGCCAGCTCACCATTTTCGGGACTAAGCAATCAGCCCCAGCATTTT. The encoded protein is CASSPFSGLSNQPQHF. The complete variable domain, with remaining parts taken from reference TRBV18 and TRBJ1-5, reads NAGVMQNPRHLVRRRGQEARLRCSPMKGHSHVYWYRQLPEEGLKFMVYLQKENIIDESGMPKERFSAEFPKEGPSILRIQQVVRGDSAAYFCASSPFSGLSNQPQHFGDGTRLSIL.